Each of the 8 T cell receptor beta chains below was sequenced from the same sample in a study of blood T cell repertoires in COVID-19. Libraries were prepared by immunoSEQ multiplex PCR; TCRdb keeps only in-frame clonotypes and omits some of them. The profile shows roughly 160,000 clones, around 83% of them singletons. Sequencing was performed on peripheral blood. Receptor source: a woman in her 70s who had recovered from COVID-19.

This clone has a single count. The V gene is TRBV5-8, the J gene TRBJ1-1; TRBD1 is a possible D gene (5 bases). The ends were cut back, 0 bases at V and 3 bases at J, with 9 bases in the middle. CDR1 SGHTS and CDR2 YDEGEE come from the germline V gene. This CDR3 is 14 amino acids long. CDR3 residues: CASSLGGPHTEAFF. Written as DNA, the CDR3 is TGTGCCAGCAGCTTGGGGGGCCCCCACACTGAAGCTTTCTTT.

The chain joins TRBV25-1 to TRBJ1-4; 7 nucleotides match TRBD1. V lost 2 bases to trimming and J lost 8 bases; unmatched junction nucleotides: 8. The germline V gene has CDR1 MGHDK and CDR2 SYGVNS. This CDR3 has 15 residues. The CDR3 sequence is CASSEGYRGGEKLFF. CDR3 nucleotide sequence: TGTGCCAGCAGTGAAGGGTACAGGGGTGGGGAAAAACTGTTTTTT.

The chain combines TRBV3-1 (or the pseudogene TRBV3-2) with TRBJ2-1; D call uncertain. Germline assignment: CDR1 LGHDT and CDR2 YNNKEL (reference sequence). Trimming took 0 bases from V and 2 from J, leaving 17 bases between them. CDR3 length equals 18 residues. CDR3 DNA: TGTGCCAGCAGCCAAGAGGTTCTTTTAGACTTCACCTACAATGAGCAGTTCTTC. This sequence encodes CASSQEVLLDFTYNEQFF.

The CDR3 region is CASSRTGMETQYF. In nucleotides, the CDR3 is TGCGCCAGCAGCCGGACAGGGATGGAGACCCAGTACTTC. V usage is TRBV4-1 and J usage is TRBJ2-5, with 8 bases that match TRBD1. The CDR3 has 13 residues. Germline CDR1 and CDR2: MGHRA and YSYEKL. Trimming cost V 4 bases and J 5 bases; bases outside gene matches: 3.

The rearrangement joins TRBV14 to TRBJ2-4; D is possibly TRBD1 (6 bases). The germline gives CDR1 SGHDN, CDR2 FVKESK. There are 15 residues in the CDR3. The V end was cut by 4 bases, the J end by 7 bases, with 17 bases between. The CDR3: CASSPYGGRRNIQYF. The DNA for the CDR3 is TGTGCCAGCAGCCCTTATGGGGGCCGGAGGAACATTCAGTACTTC.

This clone was seen a handful of times. The CDR3 nucleotides read TGTGCCAGCCGGGGACTCCTATTTTATAATTCACCCCTCCACTTT. This sequence encodes CASRGLLFYNSPLHF. V usage is TRBV6-5 and J usage is TRBJ1-6; a weak D match, TRBD1 (5 bases). Germline CDR1 and CDR2: MNHEY and SVGAGI. V lost 8 bases, J lost 4 bases, and 15 bases lay in between. The CDR3 totals 15 residues.

J is TRBJ2-6 and V is TRBV7-3; D remains ambiguous. The CDR3 totals 15 residues. V lost 2 bases to trimming and J lost 0 bases, with 5 bases between them. Per germline, CDR1 SGHTA and CDR2 FQGTGA. The CDR3 nucleotides read TGTGCCAGCAGCTTACCCCTCTCTGGGGCCAACGTCCTGACTTTC. Translating it yields CASSLPLSGANVLTF.

The rearrangement joins TRBV7-8 to TRBJ2-1; TRBD1 is a possible D gene (6 bases). V was trimmed by 5 bases and J by 9 bases, leaving 23 bases between them. Germline CDR1 and CDR2: SGHVS and FQNEAQ. The CDR3 length is 16 residues. The CDR3, as DNA: TGTGCCAGCAGCCCCCGGACAGCAGTCCAAACGGGTGAGCAGTTCTTC. Protein sequence: CASSPRTAVQTGEQFF. Combining the CDR3 with reference TRBV7-8 and TRBJ2-1 gives the whole variable domain GAGVSQSPRYKVAKRGQDVALRCDPISGHVSLFWYQQALGQGPEFLTYFQNEAQLDKSGLPSDRFFAERPEGSVSTLKIQRTQQEDSAVYLCASSPRTAVQTGEQFFGPGTRLTVL.